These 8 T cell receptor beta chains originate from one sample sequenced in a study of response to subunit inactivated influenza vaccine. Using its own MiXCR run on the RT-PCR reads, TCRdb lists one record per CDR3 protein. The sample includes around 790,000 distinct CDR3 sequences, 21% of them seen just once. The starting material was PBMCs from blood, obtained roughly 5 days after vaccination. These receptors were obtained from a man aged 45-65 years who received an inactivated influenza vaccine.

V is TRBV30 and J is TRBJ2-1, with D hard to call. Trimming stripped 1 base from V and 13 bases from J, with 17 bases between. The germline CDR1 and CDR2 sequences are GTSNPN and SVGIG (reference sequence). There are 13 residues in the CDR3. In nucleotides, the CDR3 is TGTGCCTGGAGTGGTAAAGGTGTTCTGAACCAGTTCTTC. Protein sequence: CAWSGKGVLNQFF.

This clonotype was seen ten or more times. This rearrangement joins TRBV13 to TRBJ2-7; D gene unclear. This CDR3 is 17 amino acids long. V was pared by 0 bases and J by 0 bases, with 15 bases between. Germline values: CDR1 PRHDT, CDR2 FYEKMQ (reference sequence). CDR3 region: CASSLGLSVRSSYEQYF. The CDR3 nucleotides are TGTGCCAGCAGCTTAGGCCTGTCCGTCCGGAGCTCCTACGAGCAGTACTTC.

The CDR3 spells CSAISGQGLAKNIQYF. CDR3 coding DNA: TGCAGTGCTATATCCGGACAGGGATTAGCCAAAAACATTCAGTACTTC. This chain connects TRBV20-1 to TRBJ2-4; TRBD1 matches 8 bases. Germline V gene sequence: CDR1 DFQATT, CDR2 SNEGSKA (reference sequence). The CDR3 contains 16 residues. The J segment lost 0 bases and the V segment lost 4 bases, leaving 8 bases of the junction unmatched.

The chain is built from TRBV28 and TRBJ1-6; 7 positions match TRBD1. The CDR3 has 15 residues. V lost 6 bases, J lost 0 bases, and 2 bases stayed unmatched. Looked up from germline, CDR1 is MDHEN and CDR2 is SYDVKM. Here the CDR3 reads CASRRQGSYNSPLHF. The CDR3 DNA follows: TGTGCCAGCAGGAGACAGGGCTCCTATAATTCACCCCTCCACTTT.

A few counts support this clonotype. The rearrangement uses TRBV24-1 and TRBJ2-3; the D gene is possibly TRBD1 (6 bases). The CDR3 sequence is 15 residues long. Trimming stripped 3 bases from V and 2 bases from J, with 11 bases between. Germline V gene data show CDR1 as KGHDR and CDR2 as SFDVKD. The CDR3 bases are TGTGCCACCAGTGATCCCGGACAGAACACAGATACGCAGTATTTT. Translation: CATSDPGQNTDTQYF.

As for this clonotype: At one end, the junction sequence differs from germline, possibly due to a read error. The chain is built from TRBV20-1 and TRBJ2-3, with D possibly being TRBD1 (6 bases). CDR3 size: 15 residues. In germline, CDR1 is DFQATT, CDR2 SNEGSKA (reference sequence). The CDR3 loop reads CCARRQAYSTDTQYF. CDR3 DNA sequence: TGCTGTGCTAGACGACAGGCATATAGCACAGATACGCAGTATTTT.

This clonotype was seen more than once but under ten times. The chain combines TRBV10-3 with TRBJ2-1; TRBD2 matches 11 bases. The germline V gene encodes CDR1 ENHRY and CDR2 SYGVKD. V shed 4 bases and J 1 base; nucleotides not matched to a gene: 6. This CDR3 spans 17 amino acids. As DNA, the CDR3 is TGTGCCATCAGTGGACTAGCGGGACCTTATTCCTACAATGAGCAGTTCTTC. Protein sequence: CAISGLAGPYSYNEQFF.

CDR3 DNA sequence: TGTGCCAGCTGGTCCGGGACACGACGGGGTTACAATGAGCAGTTCTTC. This gives the protein CASWSGTRRGYNEQFF. The V gene is TRBV6-2 or TRBV6-3, the J gene TRBJ2-1, with D possibly TRBD1 on 6 matching bases. Germline lookup yields CDR1 MNHEY and CDR2 SVGEGT. V was clipped by 8 bases and J by 4 bases, with 21 bases between them. The CDR3 has 16 residues.